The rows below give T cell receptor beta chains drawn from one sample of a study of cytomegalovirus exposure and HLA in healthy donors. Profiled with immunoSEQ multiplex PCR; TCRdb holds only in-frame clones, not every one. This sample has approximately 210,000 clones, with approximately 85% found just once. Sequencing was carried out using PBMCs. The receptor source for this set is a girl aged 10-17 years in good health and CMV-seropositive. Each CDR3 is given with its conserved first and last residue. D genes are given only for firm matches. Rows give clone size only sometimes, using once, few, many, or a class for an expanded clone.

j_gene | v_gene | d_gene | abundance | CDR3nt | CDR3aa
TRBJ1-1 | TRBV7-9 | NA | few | TGTGCCAGCAGCTTATCGGGGGAGAACACTGAAGCTTTCTTT | CASSLSGENTEAFF
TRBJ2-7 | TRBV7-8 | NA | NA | TGTGCCAGCAGCTTAGCGATGCAGTACGAGCAGTACTTC | CASSLAMQYEQYF
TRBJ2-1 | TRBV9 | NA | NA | TGTGCCAGCAGCGTAGAGTGGGCTGAGCAGTTCTTC | CASSVEWAEQFF
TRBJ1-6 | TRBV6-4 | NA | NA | TGTGCCAGCAGTGATAACGGGGGACCCCTCCACTTT | CASSDNGGPLHF
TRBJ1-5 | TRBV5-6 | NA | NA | TGTGCCAGCAGCCGGAGAGGCAATCAGCCCCAGCATTTT | CASSRRGNQPQHF
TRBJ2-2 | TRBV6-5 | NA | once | TGTGCCAGCACCTCGGGTTCGCTCACCGGGGAGCTGTTTTTT | CASTSGSLTGELFF
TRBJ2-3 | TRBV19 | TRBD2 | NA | TGTGCCAGTCGAACTAGCGGGGGCCAATTTGATACGCAGTATTTT | CASRTSGGQFDTQYF
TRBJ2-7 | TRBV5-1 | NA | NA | TGCGCCAGCAGCGCAGGGCCGGACGGCAGTTGGGATGAGCAGTACTTC | CASSAGPDGSWDEQYF
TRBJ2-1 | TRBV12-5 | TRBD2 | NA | TGTGCTAGTGCCCTGGGTAGAGGACTAGCGGGGGGTTCCTACAATGAGCAGTTCTTC | CASALGRGLAGGSYNEQFF
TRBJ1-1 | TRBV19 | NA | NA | TGTGCCAGTAGTATAGGAGGGGGTGGGAACCCTGAAGCTTTCTTT | CASSIGGGGNPEAFF
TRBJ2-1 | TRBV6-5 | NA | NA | TGTGCCAGCAGTGAGGGGGACACATACAATGAGCAGTTCTTC | CASSEGDTYNEQFF
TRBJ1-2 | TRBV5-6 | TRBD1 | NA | TGTGCCAGCAGTCGACCAGGGGGCGAGGGCTACACCTTC | CASSRPGGEGYTF
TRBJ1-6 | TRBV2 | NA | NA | TGTGCCAGCAGTGAAACAGGGTCCCGATCACCCCTCCACTTT | CASSETGSRSPLHF
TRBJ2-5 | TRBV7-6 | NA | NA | TGTGCCAGCAGCCCACCGGGCCAAGAGACCCAGTACTTC | CASSPPGQETQYF
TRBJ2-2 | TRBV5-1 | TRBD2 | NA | TGCGCCAGCAGCAGGGGGACTAGCGGCACCGGGGAGCTGTTTTTT | CASSRGTSGTGELFF
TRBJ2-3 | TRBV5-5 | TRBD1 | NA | TGTGCCAGCACAAGCTTGAAGGGACAGTCGGAAAATACGCAGTATTTT | CASTSLKGQSENTQYF
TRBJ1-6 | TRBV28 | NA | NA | TGTGCCAGCAGTTCCGTTTATAATTCACCCCTCCACTTT | CASSSVYNSPLHF
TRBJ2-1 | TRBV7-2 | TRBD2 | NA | TGTGCCAGCAGCCTAACTAGCGGGGGGGCCTACAATGAGCAGTTCTTC | CASSLTSGGAYNEQFF
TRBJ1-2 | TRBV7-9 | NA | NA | TGTGCCAGCAGCTTAGCGCTGACAGTAAATGCTGGCTACACCTTC | CASSLALTVNAGYTF
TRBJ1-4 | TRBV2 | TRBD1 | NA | TGTGCCAGCAGTCGGGGCCAGGGGGATCTACATAATGAAAAACTGTTTTTT | CASSRGQGDLHNEKLFF
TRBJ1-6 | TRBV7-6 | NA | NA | TGTGCCAGCAGCGAAAGCGGGGGGCCACCCCTCCACTTT | CASSESGGPPLHF
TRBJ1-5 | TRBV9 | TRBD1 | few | TGTGCCAGCAGCGCGCAGGGGGCGAGCAATCAGCCCCAGCATTTT | CASSAQGASNQPQHF
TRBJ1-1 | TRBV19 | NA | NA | TGTGCCAGCACGAATACACAGAACACTGAAGCTTTCTTT | CASTNTQNTEAFF
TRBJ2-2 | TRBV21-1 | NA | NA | TGTGCCAGCAGCAAAGAGGGGGCCGGGGAGCTGTTTTTT | CASSKEGAGELFF
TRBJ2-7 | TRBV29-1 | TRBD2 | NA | TGCAGCGTTGTTCGGTGGGGGACTAGCGGGTACGAGCAGTACTTC | CSVVRWGTSGYEQYF
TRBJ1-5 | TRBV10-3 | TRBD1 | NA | TGTGCCACCAGTTCACCCGGGACAGGGAATCAGCCCCAGCATTTT | CATSSPGTGNQPQHF
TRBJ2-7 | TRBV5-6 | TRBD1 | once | TGTGCCAGCAGCTTTGTTGCAAAACTACAGGGGGTATCCGAGCAGTACTTC | CASSFVAKLQGVSEQYF
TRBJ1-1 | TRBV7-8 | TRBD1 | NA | TGTGCCAGCAGCCCTCGGACAGGGAACACTGAAGCTTTCTTT | CASSPRTGNTEAFF
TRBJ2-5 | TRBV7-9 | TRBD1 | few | TGTGCCAGCAGCCTACAGGGGGCCCTAGGTGAGACCCAGTACTTC | CASSLQGALGETQYF
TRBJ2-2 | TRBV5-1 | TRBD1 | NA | TGCGCCAGCAGCCTTATCGGGACAGCCAACACCGGGGAGCTGTTTTTT | CASSLIGTANTGELFF
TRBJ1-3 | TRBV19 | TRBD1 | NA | TGTGCCAGTACCACAACAGGGACAGGGTTGTCTGGAAACACCATATATTTT | CASTTTGTGLSGNTIYF
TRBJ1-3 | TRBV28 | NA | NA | TGTGCCAGCAGTTCGGGATGGGGATTGGCAAACACCATATATTTT | CASSSGWGLANTIYF
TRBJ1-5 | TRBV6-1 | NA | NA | TGTGCCAGCAGTGAAGTTGCAGGGGCTACGAATCAGCCCCAGCATTTT | CASSEVAGATNQPQHF
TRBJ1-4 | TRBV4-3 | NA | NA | TGCGCCAGCAGCCAAGGCAGGGTTGAAAAACTGTTTTTT | CASSQGRVEKLFF
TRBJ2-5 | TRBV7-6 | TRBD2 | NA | TGTGCCAGCAGCCTCGGGTCCCCTAGCGGACTCCAAGAGACCCAGTACTTC | CASSLGSPSGLQETQYF
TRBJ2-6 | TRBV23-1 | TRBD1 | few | TGCGCCAGCAGTCAATCCGTAGACAGGGTAGCCACCTCTGGGGCCAACGTCCTGACTTTC | CASSQSVDRVATSGANVLTF
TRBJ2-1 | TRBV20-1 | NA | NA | TGCAGTGCTAGAGCGAATGAGCAGTTCTTC | CSARANEQFF
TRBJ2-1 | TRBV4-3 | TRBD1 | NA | TGCGCCAGCAGCCAAGGAACAGGGGTTTACAATGAGCAGTTCTTC | CASSQGTGVYNEQFF
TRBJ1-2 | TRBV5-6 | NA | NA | TGTGCCAGCAGCTCGGACGGGGGTAGTGGCTACACCTTC | CASSSDGGSGYTF
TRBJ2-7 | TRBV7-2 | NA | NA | TGTGCCAGCAGCTTGGAGGGGTTCGGATTCTACGAGCAGTACTTC | CASSLEGFGFYEQYF
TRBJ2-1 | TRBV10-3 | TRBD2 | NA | TGTGCCATCAGTGAGTCGGCGGGGGGGCCTAATGAGCAGTTCTTC | CAISESAGGPNEQFF
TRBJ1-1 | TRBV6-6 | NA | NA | TGTGCCAGCAGACCACTCGGGGGTGGAACTGAAGCTTTCTTT | CASRPLGGGTEAFF
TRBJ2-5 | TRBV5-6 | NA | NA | TGTGCCAGCAGCCCGGCGGGGGAGACCCAGTACTTC | CASSPAGETQYF
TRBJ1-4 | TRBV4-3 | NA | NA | TGCGCCAGCAGCCAATGGCACCACACGAATGAAAAACTGTTTTTT | CASSQWHHTNEKLFF
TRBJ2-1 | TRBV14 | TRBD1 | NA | TGTGCCAGCAGCCCGGAGACAGGGACCCGGCTTATCAATGAGCAGTTCTTC | CASSPETGTRLINEQFF
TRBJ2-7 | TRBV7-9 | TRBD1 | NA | TGTGCCAGCAGCCACCCGGGGACAGCTACCTACGAGCAGTACTTC | CASSHPGTATYEQYF
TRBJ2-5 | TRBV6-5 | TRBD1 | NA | TGTGCCAGCAGTTACAGGGACAGCCAAGAGACCCAGTACTTC | CASSYRDSQETQYF
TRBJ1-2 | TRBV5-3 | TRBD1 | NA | TGTGCCAGAAGCTCGACAGGGGTCCGGAGCTATGGCTACACCTTC | CARSSTGVRSYGYTF
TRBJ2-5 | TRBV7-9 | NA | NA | TGTGCCAGCAGCTGGGAGGCTTTGGAGACCCAGTACTTC | CASSWEALETQYF
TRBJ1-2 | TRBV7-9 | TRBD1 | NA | TGTTCCAGCAGCTTAGTTGGGGTCAGGGGGCTGGACTATGGCTACACCTTC | CSSSLVGVRGLDYGYTF
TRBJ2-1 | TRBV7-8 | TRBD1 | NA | TGTGCCAGCAGCACACTTGGACAGGGGGCAGTTTTCAATGAGCAGTTCTTC | CASSTLGQGAVFNEQFF